This TCR beta chain was recovered during a study of T-cell memory formation after mild COVID-19. Study findings and constraints: Nothing showed for sure that second-wave clones peaking on day 37 were SARS-CoV-2 specific. Several responding clones turned up in pre-infection memory, indicating that cross-reactive memory may have taken part. Contracting CD4+ clones were located mainly in CM and EM, and CD8+ clones in EMRA.

Germline CDR1 is SGHRS and CDR2 is YFSETQ. Trimming left V 0 bases short and J 0 bases short, with 13 bases between. The CDR3 extends over 17 amino acids. With respect to this clonotype: The antigen is unknown.

Constant-segment primers were used for 5'RACE, and the resulting TCR alpha and TCR beta cDNA libraries carried sample barcodes and UMIs. One entry per CDR3 protein results from TCRdb running MiXCR on the 5' RACE reads. The data show 30,000 to 35,000 distinct CDR3 sequences, around 7.7% seen once. The genes are TRBV5-1 and TRBJ1-3; D is possibly TRBD1 (6 bases). This receptor was identified in a man aged 18 to 30 who had mild COVID-19 (a few samples of this study predate the infection). Cell type and time point are not known. Sequences were obtained from PBMCs or a T cell subset sorted from them (not recorded which). The CDR3: CASSLADSASSGNTIYF. DNA for the CDR3: TGCGCCAGCAGCTTGGCGGACAGTGCGAGCTCTGGAAACACCATATATTTT. Full variable domain (outside the CDR3, taken from reference TRBV5-1 and TRBJ1-3): KAGVTQTPRYLIKTRGQQVTLSCSPISGHRSVSWYQQTPGQGLQFLFEYFSETQRNKGNFPGRFSGRQFSNSRSEMNVSTLELGDSALYLCASSLADSASSGNTIYFGEGSWLTVV.